The rows below give T cell receptor beta chains drawn from one sample of a study of blood T cell repertoires in COVID-19. Assay used: immunoSEQ multiplex PCR; TCRdb lists only in-frame clones, some missing. This repertoire shows 170,000 or so clones, roughly 88% found once; its top ten account for roughly 2.9%. Sequenced sample: peripheral blood. The receptors here all came from an older woman with acute or convalescent COVID-19. CDR3s leave out the opening cysteine and the closing phenylalanine or tryptophan.

J: TRBJ2-1; V: TRBV7-3; CDR3: ASSSRGGGAVNEQF
J: TRBJ1-3; V: TRBV29-1; CDR3: SVDGTSSGNTIY
J: TRBJ2-7; V: TRBV25-1; CDR3: ASSDNSYEQY
J: TRBJ1-4; V: TRBV6-5; CDR3: ASRGRGSTNEKLF
J: TRBJ1-6; V: TRBV3-1/TRBV3-2; CDR3: ASSRDVGSSNSPLH
J: TRBJ1-6; V: TRBV5-8; CDR3: AADVGQGIGPLH
J: TRBJ1-1; V: TRBV14; CDR3: ASSQDRTLRGRRTEAF
J: TRBJ2-7; V: TRBV11-3; CDR3: ASSLGTDSYEQY
J: TRBJ2-7; V: TRBV18; CDR3: ASSPPTGIYEQY
J: TRBJ1-2; V: TRBV7-2; CDR3: ASSSTDNYGYT
J: TRBJ1-2; V: TRBV7-2; CDR3: ASSLASGGGRGYT
J: TRBJ1-2; V: TRBV24-1; CDR3: ATSDRGQSFYGYT
J: TRBJ2-2; V: TRBV5-8; CDR3: ASTLGGLAHTGELF
J: TRBJ1-6; V: TRBV10-3; CDR3: AISEAGTGNSPLH
J: TRBJ1-2; V: TRBV15; CDR3: ATSTEQGGGYT
J: TRBJ1-3; V: TRBV29-1; CDR3: SVANRGYGNTIY
J: TRBJ1-6; V: TRBV30; CDR3: AWSKAGGAINSPLH
J: TRBJ1-1; V: TRBV18; CDR3: ASSPPGGRSVETEAF
J: TRBJ2-1; V: TRBV6-5; CDR3: ASSYSRGGLNNEQF
J: TRBJ2-7; V: TRBV3-1/TRBV3-2; CDR3: ASSPPRTGGASYEQY
J: TRBJ1-1; V: TRBV6-5; CDR3: ASREGFSTEAF
J: TRBJ1-2; V: TRBV5-8; CDR3: ASTLRASGYT
J: TRBJ1-1; V: TRBV27; CDR3: ASSRQGQDTEAF
J: TRBJ1-2; V: TRBV6-5; CDR3: ASLGQGAYGYT
J: TRBJ2-3; V: TRBV5-5; CDR3: ASSLAGAGPLTDTQY
J: TRBJ2-7; V: TRBV6-1; CDR3: ASSDGTSGDRGEQY
J: TRBJ1-1; V: TRBV6-5; CDR3: ASSSLLLVTTEAF
J: TRBJ1-4; V: TRBV5-1; CDR3: ATRERGQGNEKLF
J: TRBJ2-3; V: TRBV11-3; CDR3: ASSLFSGGASDTQY
J: TRBJ2-6; V: TRBV7-9; CDR3: ASSLQRAVHSGANVLT
J: TRBJ1-1; V: TRBV7-2; CDR3: ASSPWDRGAEAF
J: TRBJ2-7; V: TRBV19; CDR3: ASSDRDEQY
J: TRBJ2-1; V: TRBV6-5; CDR3: ASLGGDSKYNEQF